A selection of T cell receptor beta chains follows, all from one sample in a study of cytomegalovirus exposure and HLA in healthy donors. Profiling relied on immunoSEQ multiplex PCR, and the TCRdb table lists in-frame clones only, not all of them. The table records 75,000 or so clones, 70% to 75% of them present only once. The sample consisted of PBMCs. Receptors were obtained from a young woman in good health and CMV-seropositive. Each CDR3 is given with its conserved first and last residue. The D gene is left open where the match is weak. Clone sizes are given selectively: once, few, many, or a class where the clone is expanded.

v_gene	abundance	d_gene	j_gene	CDR3aa	CDR3nt
TRBV30	-	TRBD2	TRBJ2-1	CAWREGLAHEQFF	TGTGCCTGGAGGGAGGGACTAGCTCATGAGCAGTTCTTC
TRBV30	-	-	TRBJ1-5	CAWSGGHGNQPQHF	TGTGCCTGGAGTGGGGGACACGGTAATCAGCCCCAGCATTTT
TRBV7-9	-	-	TRBJ2-5	CASSLGVVASQYF	TGTGCCAGCAGCCTTGGTGTAGTAGCGTCCCAGTACTTC
TRBV7-2	-	TRBD2	TRBJ2-7	CASSRGGSGREQYF	TGTGCCAGCAGCAGGGGCGGGAGCGGTAGGGAGCAGTACTTC
TRBV11-1	-	TRBD1	TRBJ1-1	CASSHTGGTEAFF	TGTGCCAGCAGCCATACAGGGGGAACTGAAGCTTTCTTT
TRBV28	-	-	TRBJ2-7	CASSPISSYEQYF	TGTGCCAGCAGCCCCATCAGTTCCTACGAGCAGTACTTC
TRBV28	many	-	TRBJ1-5	CASINDSPNQPQHF	TGTGCCAGCATCAACGACAGCCCCAATCAGCCCCAGCATTTT
TRBV28	-	-	TRBJ2-3	CASSRVQYVDTQYF	TGTGCCAGCAGCAGGGTTCAATACGTAGATACGCAGTATTTT
TRBV11-2	-	-	TRBJ2-7	CASSLSFGQIFTEQYF	TGTGCCAGCAGCTTATCTTTTGGACAGATATTTACCGAGCAGTACTTC
TRBV18	-	-	TRBJ1-1	CASSPGQNTEAFF	TGTGCCAGCTCACCAGGACAGAACACTGAAGCTTTCTTT
TRBV29-1	-	-	TRBJ2-1	CSVPPARGMGYNEQFF	TGCAGCGTTCCGCCCGCGCGCGGGATGGGCTACAATGAGCAGTTCTTC
TRBV7-6	-	-	TRBJ1-2	CASSLGGAEYGYTF	TGTGCCAGCAGCTTAGGCGGGGCCGAATATGGCTACACCTTC
TRBV7-9	-	-	TRBJ1-1	CASSLARGASTEAFF	TGTGCCAGCAGCTTAGCTCGGGGGGCGAGCACTGAAGCTTTCTTT
TRBV19	few	-	TRBJ1-1	CASSHRDQAFF	TGTGCCAGTAGTCACCGGGATCAAGCTTTCTTT
TRBV5-1	-	-	TRBJ1-4	CASSVTYRENEKLFF	TGCGCCAGCAGCGTAACGTACAGGGAAAATGAAAAACTGTTTTTT
TRBV6-6	few	TRBD2	TRBJ2-7	CASSLSTSVSYEQYF	TGTGCCAGCAGTCTCTCGACTAGCGTCTCCTACGAGCAGTACTTC
TRBV13	-	-	TRBJ1-2	CASSTGGLNYGYTF	TGTGCCAGCAGCACAGGAGGGTTGAACTATGGCTACACCTTC
TRBV5-4	-	TRBD1	TRBJ1-2	CASSDRVIYGYTF	TGTGCCAGCAGCGACAGGGTGATCTATGGCTACACCTTC
TRBV5-5	-	TRBD1	TRBJ1-1	CASSPGTVNTEAFF	TGTGCCAGCAGCCCCGGGACAGTCAACACTGAAGCTTTCTTT
TRBV6-5	once	-	TRBJ2-7	CASSYGGNNAYEQYF	TGTGCCAGCAGTTACGGGGGGAATAATGCCTACGAGCAGTACTTC
TRBV11-2	-	-	TRBJ2-7	CASSLAQLSYEQYF	TGTGCCAGCAGCTTAGCGCAGTTATCCTACGAGCAGTACTTC
TRBV1	few	-	TRBJ1-4	CTSSQPQAPQANEKLFF	TGCACCAGCAGCCAACCACAGGCCCCTCAGGCTAATGAAAAACTGTTTTTT
TRBV5-4	-	TRBD2	TRBJ2-2	CASSYPGLAGTGELFF	TGTGCCAGCAGCTACCCGGGACTAGCGGGCACCGGGGAGCTGTTTTTT
TRBV11-2	-	-	TRBJ2-3	CASSYGGDTQYF	TGTGCCAGCAGCTACGGCGGTGATACGCAGTATTTT
TRBV19	-	-	TRBJ1-2	CASSIVASYGYTF	TGTGCCAGTAGTATAGTTGCGAGCTATGGCTACACCTTC
TRBV29-1	-	-	TRBJ2-5	CSVRTVRETQYF	TGCAGCGTTCGGACAGTCCGAGAGACCCAGTACTTC
TRBV28	-	TRBD1	TRBJ2-7	CASSPTGTGGFAGQYF	TGTGCCAGCAGTCCCACCGGGACAGGGGGGTTTGCTGGGCAGTACTTC
TRBV5-4	-	-	TRBJ1-1	CASSLDSTNTEAFF	TGTGCCAGCAGCTTGGACAGCACGAACACTGAAGCTTTCTTT
TRBV30	-	-	TRBJ1-1	CAWSFRGGAFF	TGTGCCTGGAGTTTCCGGGGGGGAGCTTTCTTT
TRBV19	-	-	TRBJ1-2	CASSVSSGKGGYTF	TGTGCCAGTAGTGTCTCCTCAGGGAAAGGAGGCTACACCTTC
TRBV6-5	-	-	TRBJ1-1	CASRSGVSTEAFF	TGTGCCAGCAGATCAGGGGTAAGCACTGAAGCTTTCTTT
TRBV5-6	-	-	TRBJ2-7	CASSLSRALTRYTSYEQYF	TGTGCCAGCAGCTTGAGCAGGGCCCTTACTCGTTACACCTCCTACGAGCAGTACTTC
TRBV19	-	-	TRBJ2-2	CASSLAGLTGELFF	TGTGCCAGTAGTCTTGCAGGACTCACCGGGGAGCTGTTTTTT
TRBV5-4	-	TRBD1	TRBJ1-2	CASSSQDRGDGYTF	TGTGCCAGCAGCTCCCAGGACAGGGGCGATGGCTACACCTTC
TRBV18	-	TRBD1	TRBJ1-5	CASSLTGTGVNQPQHF	TGTGCCAGCTCACTTACCGGGACAGGGGTCAATCAGCCCCAGCATTTT
TRBV7-9	-	-	TRBJ2-7	CASSSATGIGEQYF	TGTGCCAGCAGCTCCGCCACAGGGATAGGGGAGCAGTACTTC
TRBV7-8	-	TRBD1	TRBJ2-7	CASSSDREFWYF	TGTGCCAGCAGCTCAGACAGGGAGTTTTGGTACTTC
TRBV25-1	-	-	TRBJ1-1	CASSEPGVTEAFF	TGTGCCAGCAGTGAACCGGGGGTCACTGAAGCTTTCTTT
TRBV2	-	-	TRBJ1-5	CASRAQGNQPQHF	TGTGCCAGCAGAGCACAGGGTAATCAGCCCCAGCATTTT
TRBV6-5	once	TRBD1	TRBJ1-1	CASMTGQGNTEAFF	TGTGCCAGCATGACGGGACAGGGGAACACTGAAGCTTTCTTT
TRBV6-5	-	-	TRBJ2-5	CASSYGRTQYF	TGTGCCAGCAGTTACGGTAGGACCCAGTACTTC
TRBV27	-	TRBD1	TRBJ1-1	CASSPDRVETEAFF	TGTGCCAGCAGTCCGGACAGGGTGGAGACTGAAGCTTTCTTT
TRBV4-1	-	TRBD2	TRBJ2-7	CASSPLLAGGKGDEQYF	TGCGCCAGCAGCCCCCTACTAGCGGGGGGAAAGGGCGACGAGCAGTACTTC
TRBV30	once	TRBD1	TRBJ1-5	CAWSTGGSGNQPQHF	TGTGCCTGGAGTACAGGGGGCTCGGGCAATCAGCCCCAGCATTTT
TRBV2	-	TRBD2	TRBJ2-1	CASSVTGLNLNEQFF	TGTGCCAGCAGTGTCACGGGACTAAACCTCAATGAGCAGTTCTTC
TRBV28	-	-	TRBJ1-1	CASSPRFEAFF	TGTGCCAGCAGTCCCCGGTTTGAAGCTTTCTTT
TRBV7-2	-	-	TRBJ2-7	CASSFIYEQYF	TGTGCCAGCAGCTTTATCTACGAGCAGTACTTC
TRBV2	-	-	TRBJ2-1	CASNDDRASGYRGNEQFF	TGTGCCAGCAACGATGACAGGGCTAGCGGGTACCGGGGGAATGAGCAGTTCTTC
TRBV18	-	-	TRBJ1-2	CASSPAGYGYTF	TGTGCCAGCTCACCGGCGGGTTATGGCTACACCTTC
TRBV27	once	TRBD1	TRBJ2-7	CASSFLLEGANEQYF	TGTGCCAGCAGTTTCTTATTAGAGGGGGCGAACGAGCAGTACTTC
TRBV6-5	-	TRBD1	TRBJ1-1	CASRLQGMNTEAFF	TGTGCCAGCAGACTACAGGGGATGAACACTGAAGCTTTCTTT
TRBV2	-	-	TRBJ1-2	CASSEGKGANDGYTF	TGTGCCAGCAGTGAAGGTAAAGGGGCAAATGATGGCTACACCTTC
TRBV28	-	-	TRBJ2-7	CASRQGDYEQYF	TGTGCCAGCAGGCAAGGAGACTACGAGCAGTACTTC
TRBV16	few	-	TRBJ1-2	CASSQSAGGYTF	TGTGCCAGCAGCCAATCGGCAGGTGGCTACACCTTC
TRBV7-2	-	TRBD1	TRBJ1-4	CASSLAGTGPNEKLFF	TGTGCCAGCAGCTTAGCCGGGACAGGGCCTAATGAAAAACTGTTTTTT
TRBV15	few	-	TRBJ2-5	CATSRERGGVKTQYF	TGTGCCACCAGCAGAGAGAGGGGAGGAGTAAAGACCCAGTACTTC
TRBV25-1	-	-	TRBJ2-1	CASSDAGRVPYNEQFF	TGTGCCAGCAGTGATGCTGGGAGAGTCCCCTACAATGAGCAGTTCTTC
TRBV6-5	few	-	TRBJ2-4	CASSYSRGEKGSIQYF	TGTGCCAGCAGTTACTCCCGTGGGGAGAAGGGTTCCATTCAGTACTTC
TRBV2	once	TRBD1	TRBJ1-1	CASSLTGNSVAFF	TGTGCCAGCAGTCTGACAGGGAACAGTGTAGCTTTCTTT